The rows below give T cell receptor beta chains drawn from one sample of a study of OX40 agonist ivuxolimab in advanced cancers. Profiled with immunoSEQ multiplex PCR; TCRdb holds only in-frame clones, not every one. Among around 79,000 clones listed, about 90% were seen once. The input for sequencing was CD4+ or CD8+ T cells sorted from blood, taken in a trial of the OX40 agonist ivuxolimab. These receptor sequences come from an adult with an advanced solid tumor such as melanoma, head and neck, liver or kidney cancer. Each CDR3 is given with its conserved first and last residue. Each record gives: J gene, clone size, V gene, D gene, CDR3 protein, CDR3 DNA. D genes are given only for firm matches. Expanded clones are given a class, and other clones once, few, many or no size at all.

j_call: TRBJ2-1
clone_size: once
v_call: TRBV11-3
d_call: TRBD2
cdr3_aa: CASSLRGTSTYNEQFF
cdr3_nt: TGTGCCAGCAGCTTAAGGGGGACTAGCACCTACAATGAGCAGTTCTTC

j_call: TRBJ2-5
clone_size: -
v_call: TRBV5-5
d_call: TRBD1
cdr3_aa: CASSYTQGQLETQYF
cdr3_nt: TGTGCCAGCAGCTACACACAGGGGCAGCTCGAGACCCAGTACTTC

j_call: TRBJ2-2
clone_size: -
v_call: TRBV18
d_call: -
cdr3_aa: CASYDRKNTGELFF
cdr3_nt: TGTGCCAGCTACGACAGAAAAAACACCGGGGAGCTGTTTTTT

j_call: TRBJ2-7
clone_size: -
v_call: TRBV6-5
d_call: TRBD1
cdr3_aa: CASRSRGLSEKYF
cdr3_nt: TGTGCCAGCCGATCCAGGGGGCTTTCGGAGAAGTACTTC

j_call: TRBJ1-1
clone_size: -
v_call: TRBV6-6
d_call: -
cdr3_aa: CASSYPDNAEAFF
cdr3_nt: TGTGCCAGCAGTTACCCCGACAACGCTGAAGCTTTCTTT

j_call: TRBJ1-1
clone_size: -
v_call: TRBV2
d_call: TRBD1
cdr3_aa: CASMTGPSGEAFF
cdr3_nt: TGTGCCAGCATGACAGGGCCAAGTGGTGAAGCTTTCTTT

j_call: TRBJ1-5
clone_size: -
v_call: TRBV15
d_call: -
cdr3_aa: CATSGTGSRQPQHF
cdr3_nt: TGTGCCACCAGCGGAACAGGGTCCCGTCAGCCCCAGCATTTT

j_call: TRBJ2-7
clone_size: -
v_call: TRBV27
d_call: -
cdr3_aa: CASISDIPYEQYF
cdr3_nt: TGTGCCAGCATCTCGGACATTCCCTACGAGCAGTACTTC

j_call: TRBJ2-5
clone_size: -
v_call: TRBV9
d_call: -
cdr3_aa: CASSLTGANQETQYF
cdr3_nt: TGTGCCAGCAGCCTAACCGGGGCCAACCAAGAGACCCAGTACTTC

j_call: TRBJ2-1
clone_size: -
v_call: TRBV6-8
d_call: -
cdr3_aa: CASSPGSGHLDEQFF
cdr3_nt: TGTGCCAGCAGTCCTGGTAGCGGCCACCTCGATGAGCAGTTCTTC

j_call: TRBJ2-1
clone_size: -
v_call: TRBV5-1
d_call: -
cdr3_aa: CASRSGPQWDEQFF
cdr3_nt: TGCGCCAGCAGGAGCGGGCCTCAATGGGATGAGCAGTTCTTC

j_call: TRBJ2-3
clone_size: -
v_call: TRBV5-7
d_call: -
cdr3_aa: CASSLQGGTDTQYF
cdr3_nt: TGTGCCAGCAGCTTACAGGGAGGCACAGATACGCAGTATTTT

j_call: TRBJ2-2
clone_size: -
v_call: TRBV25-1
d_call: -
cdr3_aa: CASSDRGSDTGELFF
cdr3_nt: TGTGCCAGCAGTGACCGTGGGAGTGACACCGGGGAGCTGTTTTTT

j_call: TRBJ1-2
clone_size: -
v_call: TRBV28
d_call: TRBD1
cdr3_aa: CASSSPGQTDGYTF
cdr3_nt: TGTGCCAGCAGTAGTCCGGGACAGACGGATGGCTACACCTTC

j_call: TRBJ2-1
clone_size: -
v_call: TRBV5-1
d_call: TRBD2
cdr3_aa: CASRAPGTSVNEQFF
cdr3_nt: TGCGCCAGCAGGGCCCCCGGCACTAGCGTCAATGAGCAGTTCTTC

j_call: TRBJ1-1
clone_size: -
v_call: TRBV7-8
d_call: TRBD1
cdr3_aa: CASSLGQGLEAFF
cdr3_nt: TGTGCCAGCAGCTTGGGACAGGGTCTTGAAGCTTTCTTT

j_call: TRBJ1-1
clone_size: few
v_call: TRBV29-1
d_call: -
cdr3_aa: CSVEAWAGPNTEAFF
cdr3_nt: TGCAGCGTTGAAGCTTGGGCAGGGCCGAACACTGAAGCTTTCTTT

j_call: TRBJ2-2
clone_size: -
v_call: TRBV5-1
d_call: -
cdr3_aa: CASSLVGATGELFF
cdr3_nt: TGCGCCAGCAGCTTGGTGGGGGCCACCGGGGAGCTGTTTTTT

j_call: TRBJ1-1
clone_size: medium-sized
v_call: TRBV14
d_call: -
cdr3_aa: CASSQGTSAFF
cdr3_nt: TGTGCCAGCAGCCAAGGGACGAGTGCTTTCTTT

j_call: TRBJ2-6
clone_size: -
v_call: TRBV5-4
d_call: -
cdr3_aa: CASSSAGTISGANVLTF
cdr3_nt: TGTGCCAGCAGCTCTGCCGGGACAATCTCTGGGGCCAACGTCCTGACTTTC

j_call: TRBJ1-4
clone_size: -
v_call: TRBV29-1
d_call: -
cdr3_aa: CSALRGGYGEKLFF
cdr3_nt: TGCAGCGCCCTGAGGGGTGGTTATGGTGAAAAACTGTTTTTT

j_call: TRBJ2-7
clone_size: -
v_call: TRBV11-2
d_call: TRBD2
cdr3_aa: CASRRQTSGAYEQYF
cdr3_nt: TGTGCCAGCAGAAGGCAGACTAGCGGGGCCTACGAGCAGTACTTC

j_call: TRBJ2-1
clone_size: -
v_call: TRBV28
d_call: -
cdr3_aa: CASSSYRSNEQFF
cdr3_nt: TGTGCCAGCAGCTCGTATAGGAGCAATGAGCAGTTCTTC

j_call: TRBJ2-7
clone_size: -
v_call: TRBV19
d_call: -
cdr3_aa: CASSIDRGREQYF
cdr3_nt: TGTGCCAGTAGTATAGATCGAGGACGCGAGCAGTACTTC

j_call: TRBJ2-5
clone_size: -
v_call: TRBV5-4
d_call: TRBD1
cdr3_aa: CASSTDRVRETQYF
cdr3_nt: TGTGCCAGCAGCACGGACAGGGTTAGGGAGACCCAGTACTTC

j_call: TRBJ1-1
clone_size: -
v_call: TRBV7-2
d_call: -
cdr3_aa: CASTPQLGALNTEAFF
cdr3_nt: TGTGCCAGCACCCCCCAGCTGGGGGCGCTGAACACTGAAGCTTTCTTT

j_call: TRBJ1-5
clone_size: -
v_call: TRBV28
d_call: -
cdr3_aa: CASSFLGRQPQHF
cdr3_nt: TGTGCCAGCAGTTTCTTAGGCCGGCAGCCCCAGCATTTT

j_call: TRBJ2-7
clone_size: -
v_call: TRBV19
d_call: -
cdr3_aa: CASRKERGEQYF
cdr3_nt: TGTGCCAGTAGGAAAGAGAGGGGCGAGCAGTACTTC

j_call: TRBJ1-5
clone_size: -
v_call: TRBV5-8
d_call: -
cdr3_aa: CASSFYGTPNQPQHF
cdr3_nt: TGTGCCAGCAGCTTCTACGGGACGCCAAATCAGCCCCAGCATTTT

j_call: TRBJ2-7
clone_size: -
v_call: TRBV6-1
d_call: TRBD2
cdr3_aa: CASSGQTSGLTYEQYF
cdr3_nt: TGTGCCAGCAGTGGACAGACTAGCGGCTTAACCTACGAGCAGTACTTC

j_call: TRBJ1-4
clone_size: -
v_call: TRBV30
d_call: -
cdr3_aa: CAWIPNPRGPDEKLFF
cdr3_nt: TGTGCCTGGATTCCAAACCCCAGGGGACCGGATGAAAAACTGTTTTTT

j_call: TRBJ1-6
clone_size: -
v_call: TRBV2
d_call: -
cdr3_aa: CASTGVEISPLHF
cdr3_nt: TGTGCCAGCACAGGGGTCGAGATTTCACCCCTCCACTTT

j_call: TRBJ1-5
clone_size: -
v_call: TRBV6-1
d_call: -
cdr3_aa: CASSERSDSNKPQHF
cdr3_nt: TGTGCCAGCAGTGAAAGGTCGGACAGCAATAAGCCCCAGCATTTT

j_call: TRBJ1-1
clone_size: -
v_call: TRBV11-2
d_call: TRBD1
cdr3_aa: CASSQRTGLMNTEAFF
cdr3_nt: TGTGCCAGCAGCCAACGGACAGGCCTCATGAACACTGAAGCTTTCTTT

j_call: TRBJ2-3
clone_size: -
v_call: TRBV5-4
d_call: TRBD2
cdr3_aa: CATRRGGSQGTDTQYF
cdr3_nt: TGTGCCACCAGACGGGGCGGGAGTCAAGGCACAGATACGCAGTATTTT

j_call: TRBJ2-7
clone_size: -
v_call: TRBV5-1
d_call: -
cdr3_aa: CASSLTSDQTYEQYF
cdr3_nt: TGCGCCAGCAGCTTGACCTCTGATCAAACCTACGAGCAGTACTTC

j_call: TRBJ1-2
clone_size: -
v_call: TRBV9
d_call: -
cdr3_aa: CASSVATTGYGYTF
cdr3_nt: TGTGCCAGCAGCGTAGCTACGACAGGCTATGGCTACACCTTC

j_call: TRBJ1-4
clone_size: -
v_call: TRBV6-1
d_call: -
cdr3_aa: CASSEIEKLFF
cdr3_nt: TGTGCCAGCAGTGAAATTGAAAAACTGTTTTTT

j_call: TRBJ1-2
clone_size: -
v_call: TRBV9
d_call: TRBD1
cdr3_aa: CASSVGTGYGYTF
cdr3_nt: TGTGCCAGCAGCGTCGGGACAGGGTATGGCTACACCTTC

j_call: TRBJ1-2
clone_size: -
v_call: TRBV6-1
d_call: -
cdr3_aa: CASSLGPVSGYTF
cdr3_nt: TGTGCCAGCAGTTTGGGCCCAGTGAGCGGCTACACCTTC

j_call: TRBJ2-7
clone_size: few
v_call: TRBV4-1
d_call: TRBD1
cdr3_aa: CASSRDRGSYEQYF
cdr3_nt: TGCGCCAGCAGCCGGGACAGGGGAAGCTACGAGCAGTACTTC

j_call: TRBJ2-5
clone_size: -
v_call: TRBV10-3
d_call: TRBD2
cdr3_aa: CAISERTSGAQETQYF
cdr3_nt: TGTGCCATCAGTGAGAGGACTAGCGGTGCCCAAGAGACCCAGTACTTC

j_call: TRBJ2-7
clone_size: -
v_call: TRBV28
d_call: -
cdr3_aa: CASGSGYYEQYF
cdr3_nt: TGTGCCAGCGGTTCAGGGTACTACGAGCAGTACTTC

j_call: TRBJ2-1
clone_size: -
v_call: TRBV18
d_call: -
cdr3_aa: CASSPLVEGLGYNEQFF
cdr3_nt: TGTGCCAGCTCACCGCTTGTGGAAGGTCTCGGTTACAATGAGCAGTTCTTC

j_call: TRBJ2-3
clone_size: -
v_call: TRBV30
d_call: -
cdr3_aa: CAWSVLRLGTQYF
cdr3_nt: TGTGCCTGGAGTGTACTCCGGCTTGGGACGCAGTATTTT

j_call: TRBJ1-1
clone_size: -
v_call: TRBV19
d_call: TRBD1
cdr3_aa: CASSQGAGTEAFF
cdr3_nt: TGTGCCAGTAGCCAGGGGGCTGGCACTGAAGCTTTCTTT

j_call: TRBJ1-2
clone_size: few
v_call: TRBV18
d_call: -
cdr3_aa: CASSQSGGLDYGYTF
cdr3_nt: TGTGCCAGCTCTCAATCCGGGGGTTTGGACTATGGCTACACCTTC